This T cell receptor beta chain originates from a study of cytomegalovirus exposure and HLA in healthy donors. Comments on this clone: Its specificity is unknown. The same CDR3 can be traced to other DNA sequences in this sample.

Study-level points and caveats: Most TCR sequences were uncommon, yet certain public TCRs appeared in many donors.

This CDR3 has 12 amino acids. Per the germline V gene, CDR1 is SQVTM and CDR2 is ANQGSEA. Deletions cut 7 bases from V and 3 bases from J, with 10 bases between. The PCR used 60 Vbeta and 13 Jbeta primers. The repertoire was sequenced with immunoSEQ multiplex PCR; TCRdb's copy has only in-frame clones and lacks some. The repertoire has fewer than 200,000 clones, 81% of them found once; the top ten carry 2% to 2.5%. The V gene is TRBV29-1, the J gene TRBJ2-1, with a tentative D call TRBD2 (6 bases). This receptor was taken from a woman aged 25 to 45 in good health and CMV-seronegative. Sequences were obtained from PBMCs. CDR3 sequence (DNA): TGCAGCGCCGGGACTGGCTACAATGAGCAGTTCTTC. This encodes CSAGTGYNEQFF.